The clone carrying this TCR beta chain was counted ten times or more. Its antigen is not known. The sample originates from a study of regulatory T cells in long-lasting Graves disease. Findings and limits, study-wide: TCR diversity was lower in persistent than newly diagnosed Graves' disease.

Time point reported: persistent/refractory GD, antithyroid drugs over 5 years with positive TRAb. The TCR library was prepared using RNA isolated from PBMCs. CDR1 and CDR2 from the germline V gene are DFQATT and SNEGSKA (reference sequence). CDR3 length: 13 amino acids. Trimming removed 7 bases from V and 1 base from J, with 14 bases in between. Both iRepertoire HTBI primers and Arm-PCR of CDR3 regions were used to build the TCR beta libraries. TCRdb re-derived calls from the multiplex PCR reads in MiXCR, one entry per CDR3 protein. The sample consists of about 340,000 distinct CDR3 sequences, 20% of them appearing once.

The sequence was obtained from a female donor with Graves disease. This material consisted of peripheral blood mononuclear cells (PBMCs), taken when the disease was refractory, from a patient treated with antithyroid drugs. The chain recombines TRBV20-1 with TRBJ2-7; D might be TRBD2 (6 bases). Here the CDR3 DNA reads TGCAGTGTACTTTTTAGCGGATCCTACGAGCAGTACTTC. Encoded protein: CSVLFSGSYEQYF.